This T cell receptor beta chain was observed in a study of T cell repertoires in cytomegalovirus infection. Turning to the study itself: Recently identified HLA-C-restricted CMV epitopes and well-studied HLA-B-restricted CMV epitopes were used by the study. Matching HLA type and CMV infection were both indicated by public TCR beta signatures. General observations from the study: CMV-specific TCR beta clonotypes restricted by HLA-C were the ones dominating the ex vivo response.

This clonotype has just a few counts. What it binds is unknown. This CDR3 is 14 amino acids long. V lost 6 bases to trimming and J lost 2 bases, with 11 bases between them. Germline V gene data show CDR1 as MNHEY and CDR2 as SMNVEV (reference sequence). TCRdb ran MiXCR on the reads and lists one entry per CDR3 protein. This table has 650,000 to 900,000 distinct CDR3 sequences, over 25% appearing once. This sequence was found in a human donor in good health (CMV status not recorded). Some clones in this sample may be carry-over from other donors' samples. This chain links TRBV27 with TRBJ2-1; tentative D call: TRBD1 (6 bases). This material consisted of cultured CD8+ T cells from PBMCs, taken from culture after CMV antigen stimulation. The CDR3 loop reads CASRVQGTYNEQFF. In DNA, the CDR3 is TGTGCCAGCAGAGTCCAGGGGACCTACAATGAGCAGTTCTTC.